The 24 T cell receptor beta chains listed next were all sequenced from one sample in a study of blood T cell repertoires in COVID-19. Sequencing was performed with immunoSEQ multiplex PCR; in TCRdb, only in-frame clones are kept and a portion is missing. The table lists under 75,000 clones, around 80% of them singletons. The specimen sequenced was peripheral blood. These TCRs come from a man between 65 and 85 years old who had recovered from COVID-19.

V is TRBV6-2 or TRBV6-3 and J is TRBJ1-1; the D is unclear. The CDR3 is made up of 14 amino acids. V was trimmed by 6 bases and J by 0 bases, leaving 11 bases between them. CDR1 and CDR2 (germline): MNHEY, SVGEGT. CDR3 coding DNA: TGTGCCAGCAGCCCCCAATCCATGAACACTGAAGCTTTCTTT. Encoded protein: CASSPQSMNTEAFF.

The V gene is TRBV5-5, the J gene TRBJ1-4; D is undetermined. V was shortened by 3 bases and J by 0 bases, with 9 bases between the two germline ends. Looked up from germline, CDR1 is SGHKS and CDR2 is YYEKEE (reference sequence). The CDR3 has 15 residues. The CDR3 loop is CASSYGITTNEKLFF. In nucleotides, the CDR3 is TGTGCCAGCAGCTACGGGATTACAACTAATGAAAAACTGTTTTTT.

V and J are TRBV28 and TRBJ1-1, with TRBD1 identical over 8 bases. Germline V lookup: CDR1 MDHEN, CDR2 SYDVKM. The CDR3 totals 15 residues. V was pared by 4 bases and J by 4 bases, with 8 bases of the junction left unmatched. The CDR3 coding sequence is TGTGCCAGCAGTTACCACAGGGGGGGTAGCACTGAAGCTTTCTTT. This gives the protein CASSYHRGGSTEAFF.

The chain carries TRBV11-2 and TRBJ2-5; no definite D call. Germline V lookup: CDR1 SGHAT, CDR2 FQNNGV. V dropped 3 bases and J dropped 3 bases, with 8 bases sitting between them. This CDR3 contains 13 residues. This CDR3 is CASSFSDKETQYF. The CDR3, as DNA: TGTGCCAGCAGCTTTTCAGATAAAGAGACCCAGTACTTC.

The V gene is TRBV18, the J gene TRBJ1-1; D remains ambiguous. Germline assignment: CDR1 KGHSH and CDR2 LQKENI. This CDR3 is built from 15 residues. The V and J ends lost 1 base and 3 bases respectively, with 12 bases between them. The CDR3 bases are TGTGCCAGCTCACCACGAGGGAGTGGCGACACTGAAGCTTTCTTT. Translating gives CASSPRGSGDTEAFF.

CDR3 in DNA: TGTGCCAGCAGCTCCCTAGACCTTATAGCCTACAATGAGCAGTTCTTC. This translates into CASSSLDLIAYNEQFF. The chain joins TRBV7-9 to TRBJ2-1; D not resolved. The germline gives CDR1 SEHNR, CDR2 FQNEAQ (reference sequence). The CDR3 covers 16 residues. V was trimmed by 4 bases and J by 2 bases, leaving 15 bases between them.

The chain links TRBV12-5 to TRBJ2-3, with 7 bases identical to TRBD1. The CDR3 spans 13 residues. The germline V gene encodes CDR1 LGHNT and CDR2 FRNRAP. Trimming removed 6 bases from V and 2 bases from J; junction bases left unmatched: 2. Here the CDR3 reads CASGTGTTDTQYF. In DNA form, the CDR3 reads TGTGCTAGTGGGACAGGGACCACAGATACGCAGTATTTT.

This clone was counted once. The J gene is TRBJ2-5, the V gene TRBV5-4; no reliable D call. CDR1 is SGHNT, CDR2 YYREEE, per germline (reference sequence). The CDR3 runs 13 residues. Trimming removed 0 bases from V and 5 bases from J, with 8 bases in between. The CDR3 DNA reads TGTGCCAGCAGCTTGGGCTATAAGGAGACCCAGTACTTC. This translates into CASSLGYKETQYF.

The J gene is TRBJ2-2, the V gene TRBV24-1; D possibly corresponds to TRBD2 (5 bases). The CDR3 runs 16 residues. V gave up 3 bases and J gave up 1 base, with 11 bases separating them. Germline CDR1 KGHDR, CDR2 SFDVKD. Here the CDR3 reads CATSDTAGKNTGELFF. The CDR3 DNA reads TGTGCCACCAGTGATACGGCCGGGAAGAACACCGGGGAGCTGTTTTTT.

There are a few counts of this clone. This chain joins TRBV5-1 and TRBJ2-2, with TRBD2 identical over 7 bases. This CDR3 contains 13 residues. Germline V lookup: CDR1 SGHRS, CDR2 YFSETQ. The junction had 3 bases not matched to a gene; V was cut back by 4 bases and J by 6 bases. CDR3 nucleotide sequence: TGCGCCAGCAGCCCGGGAGGAGCCGGGGAGCTGTTTTTT. Protein product: CASSPGGAGELFF.

A single count supports this clone. The J gene is TRBJ2-1, the V gene TRBV20-1; 8 bases fit TRBD2. Per the germline V gene, CDR1 is DFQATT and CDR2 is SNEGSKA (reference sequence). The ends lost 3 bases at V and 6 bases at J; junction bases unmatched: 10. CDR3 length: 15 amino acids. This CDR3 is CSASKAAGGINEQFF. DNA of the CDR3: TGCAGTGCTAGTAAGGCTGCGGGGGGAATCAATGAGCAGTTCTTC.

This clone was picked up one time. This chain links TRBV19 with TRBJ2-1, with 8 bases matching TRBD1. CDR3 length equals 15 residues. J was trimmed by 3 bases and V by 5 bases; bases with no gene match: 6. CDR1 is LNHDA, CDR2 SQIVND, per germline (reference sequence). The CDR3 sequence: CASSGQGAGYNEQFF. The CDR3 DNA reads as TGTGCCAGTAGTGGACAGGGAGCGGGCTACAATGAGCAGTTCTTC.

The V gene is TRBV3-1 (or the pseudogene TRBV3-2), the J gene TRBJ2-1; 9 nucleotides line up with TRBD2. CDR1 LGHDT and CDR2 YNNKEL come from the germline V gene (reference sequence). The trim removed 1 base at V and 6 bases at J, leaving 13 bases unmatched. This CDR3 region has 18 residues. The CDR3 sequence is CASSQVWFRGRGGNEQFF. The CDR3 DNA follows: TGTGCCAGCAGCCAAGTTTGGTTTCGCGGGAGGGGAGGCAATGAGCAGTTCTTC.

The genes are TRBV24-1 and TRBJ2-1, with 10 nucleotides matching TRBD2. The CDR3 spans 18 residues. V trimming: 5 bases; J trimming: 4 bases; junction bases outside the gene matches: 13. Germline V lookup: CDR1 KGHDR, CDR2 SFDVKD. DNA for the CDR3: TGTGCCACCAGTGCCCCGTGGTCCCTAGCGGGAGATTACAATGAGCAGTTCTTC. It translates to CATSAPWSLAGDYNEQFF.

J is TRBJ2-3 and V is TRBV28, with TRBD2 identical over 8 bases. J lost 3 bases, V lost 2 bases, and 13 bases had no gene match. The CDR3 sequence is 18 residues long. Germline loops: CDR1 MDHEN, CDR2 SYDVKM. CDR3 DNA: TGTGCCAGCAGTTTAAGGGGAGCGGGAGTAAGGGGGACAGATACGCAGTATTTT. This gives the protein CASSLRGAGVRGTDTQYF.

The V call is TRBV6-5, the J call TRBJ2-3; 8 bases line up with TRBD2. Germline-derived CDR1 and CDR2 are MNHEY and SVGAGI. The CDR3 has 15 residues. Trimming removed 5 bases from V and 2 bases from J; junction bases left unmatched: 6. CDR3 DNA: TGTGCCAGCAGTCGAACTAGCGGCATCACAGATACGCAGTATTTT. It encodes CASSRTSGITDTQYF.

This clone was recorded a few times. The gene calls are TRBV7-9 and TRBJ1-1; tentative D call: TRBD1 (6 bases). There are 18 residues in the CDR3. Trimming removed 0 bases from V and 3 bases from J, with 20 bases in between. Germline V CDR1 and CDR2: SEHNR, FQNEAQ (reference sequence). CDR3 sequence: CASSLAGQPTWTYTEAFF. The CDR3 nucleotides read TGTGCCAGCAGCTTAGCTGGACAGCCAACCTGGACGTACACTGAAGCTTTCTTT.

The V call is TRBV7-2, the J call TRBJ1-4, with TRBD1 matching 8 bases. Germline V lookup: CDR1 SGHTA, CDR2 FQGNSA. The CDR3 extends over 13 amino acids. The J segment lost 6 bases and the V segment lost 5 bases, leaving 2 bases of the junction unmatched. The CDR3 sequence: CASSLTGDEKLFF. The CDR3 DNA sequence: TGTGCCAGCAGCCTGACAGGGGATGAAAAACTGTTTTTT.

V and J are TRBV6-5 and TRBJ1-6, with D perhaps matching TRBD1 (5 bases). Germline CDR1 MNHEY, CDR2 SVGAGI. V was cut by 2 bases and J by 7 bases, with 9 bases left in between. CDR3 length equals 14 residues. The CDR3 coding sequence is TGTGCCAGCAGTTACGACAGAAGAAATTCACCCCTCCACTTT. Its protein is CASSYDRRNSPLHF.

The V gene is TRBV7-9, the J gene TRBJ1-4; 7 bases agree with TRBD1. CDR1 and CDR2 (germline): SEHNR, FQNEAQ (reference sequence). There are 16 residues in the CDR3. Trimming removed 5 bases from V and 3 bases from J; junction bases left unmatched: 9. This CDR3 is CASSPPAQGSNEKLFF. In DNA form, the CDR3 reads TGTGCCAGCAGCCCTCCCGCACAGGGGTCTAATGAAAAACTGTTTTTT.

The chain employs TRBV7-3 and TRBJ1-6, with TRBD1 identical over 8 bases. From germline, CDR1 is SGHTA and CDR2 FQGTGA. This CDR3 is built from 16 residues. Trimming removed 5 bases from V and 5 bases from J; junction bases left unmatched: 8. CDR3 loop: CASSPNETGDNSPLHF. The DNA for the CDR3 is TGTGCCAGCAGCCCCAATGAGACAGGGGATAATTCACCCCTCCACTTT.

J is TRBJ2-7 and V is TRBV6-2 or TRBV6-3; 13 nucleotides align to TRBD2. The CDR3 spans 16 residues. The germline V gene has CDR1 MNHEY and CDR2 SVGEGT. Trimming removed 5 bases from V and 0 bases from J; junction bases left unmatched: 4. The CDR3 protein is CASSPRTSGSSYEQYF. CDR3 nucleotide sequence: TGTGCCAGCAGTCCCCGGACTAGCGGGAGCTCCTACGAGCAGTACTTC.

The chain links TRBV2 to TRBJ1-2; D not certain. The germline gives CDR1 SNHLY, CDR2 FYNNEI. V lost 3 bases and J 9 bases, leaving 14 bases between the germline ends. There are 13 residues in the CDR3. CDR3 sequence: CASSDTVQGRYTF. The CDR3, as DNA: TGTGCCAGCAGTGACACAGTCCAAGGTCGCTACACCTTC.

The chain links TRBV18 to TRBJ2-5, with TRBD2 matching over 13 bases. Germline lookup yields CDR1 KGHSH and CDR2 LQKENI. The CDR3 runs 15 residues. J lost 2 bases, V lost 4 bases, and 1 base had no gene match. CDR3 coding DNA: TGTGCCAGCTCACGACTAGCGGGAGGTCAAGAGACCCAGTACTTC. It translates to CASSRLAGGQETQYF. The full variable domain, with the rest looked up from reference TRBV18 and TRBJ2-5, is NAGVMQNPRHLVRRRGQEARLRCSPMKGHSHVYWYRQLPEEGLKFMVYLQKENIIDESGMPKERFSAEFPKEGPSILRIQQVVRGDSAAYFCASSRLAGGQETQYFGPGTRLLVL.